Only a few counts were recorded for the clone carrying this T cell receptor beta chain. The antigen remains undetermined. This sample is drawn from a study of T-cell memory formation after mild COVID-19. Study-wide results and limits: Memory cells collected pre-infection included some clones that later responded, suggesting cross-reactive memory joined.

TCRdb fed the 5' RACE reads into MiXCR, producing one record per CDR3 protein. The data hold approximately 250,000 distinct CDR3 sequences, with around 15% observed a single time. Trimming cost V 6 bases and J 4 bases; bases outside gene matches: 10. The germline gives CDR1 MNHNS, CDR2 SASEGT. The CDR3 runs to 15 residues. The TCR was taken from a man between 18 and 35 years old who had mild COVID-19 (a few samples of this study predate the infection). Cell type and time point are not known. Sequenced material: PBMCs or a T cell subset sorted from them (not recorded which). This chain connects TRBV6-1 to TRBJ1-1, with 8 positions matching TRBD1. The CDR3 sequence is CASSDPGQVITEAFF. DNA of the CDR3: TGTGCCAGCAGCGATCCGGGACAGGTAATCACTGAAGCTTTCTTT.